One sample yielded the 12 T cell receptor beta chains listed below, sequenced in a study of T cells in localized non-small cell lung cancer. Here immunoSEQ multiplex PCR was the method, and the copy in TCRdb shows in-frame clones only, minus some. The data hold approximately 52,000 clones, with approximately 90% observed a single time. The material sequenced was peripheral blood, taken before any cancer treatment. These receptors all come from a male donor at least 60 years old with stage III squamous cell lung carcinoma.

The rearrangement joins TRBV19 to TRBJ2-1; 8 positions agree with TRBD2. Trimming took 5 bases from V and 4 from J; bases not matched to a gene: 10. Germline values: CDR1 LNHDA, CDR2 SQIVND (reference sequence). The CDR3 extends over 16 amino acids. CDR3 DNA: TGTGCCAGTAGTCCGTCGGTCGGGGGGGGGTACAATGAGCAGTTCTTC. The encoded protein is CASSPSVGGGYNEQFF.

This clone turned up a few times. The rearrangement links TRBV28 to TRBJ1-5, with a possible D match to TRBD1 (6 bases). Germline lookup yields CDR1 MDHEN and CDR2 SYDVKM. Deletions cut 5 bases from V and 5 bases from J, with 16 bases between. The CDR3 is 15 residues long. This CDR3 reads CASSPLGGEDQPQHF. CDR3 sequence (DNA): TGTGCCAGCAGTCCTCTGGGGGGCGAGGATCAGCCCCAGCATTTT.

J is TRBJ2-2 and V is TRBV11-3; 7 nucleotides align to TRBD2. J was trimmed by 0 bases and V by 5 bases; bases with no gene match: 3. Per germline, CDR1 SGHNT and CDR2 YENEEA. This CDR3 is built from 15 residues. The CDR3 region has the DNA TGTGCCAGCAGCATGACTAGCCCGAACACCGGGGAGCTGTTTTTT. Translating gives CASSMTSPNTGELFF.

The chain employs TRBV6-5 and TRBJ2-2, with 13 bases matching TRBD2. Looked up from germline, CDR1 is MNHEY and CDR2 is SVGAGI. The CDR3 sequence is 15 residues long. With V trimmed by 5 bases and J by 6 bases, 3 bases remained unmatched. For the CDR3, the DNA is TGTGCCAGCAGTGGTACTAGCGGGAGGGCCGGGGAGCTGTTTTTT. Its translation is CASSGTSGRAGELFF.

The genes are TRBV15 and TRBJ2-1; D might be TRBD2 (6 bases). V lost 0 bases to trimming and J lost 1 base, with 10 bases between them. The germline CDR1 and CDR2 sequences are LNHNV and YYDKDF (reference sequence). This CDR3 region has 16 residues. The CDR3 sequence is CATSRELAASYNEQFF. CDR3 nucleotide sequence: TGTGCCACCAGCAGAGAATTAGCGGCGTCCTACAATGAGCAGTTCTTC. The whole variable domain, filled in from reference TRBV15 and TRBJ2-1, reads DAMVIQNPRYQVTQFGKPVTLSCSQTLNHNVMYWYQQKSSQAPKLLFHYYDKDFNNEADTPDNFQSRRPNTSFCFLDIRSPGLGDTAMYLCATSRELAASYNEQFFGPGTRLTVL.

This clone was seen more than once but under ten times. The chain combines TRBV14 with TRBJ2-5, with no clear D. The CDR3 runs to 15 residues. With 0 bases removed from V and 4 bases from J, the gap between germline ends came to 12 bases. Germline assignment: CDR1 SGHDN and CDR2 FVKESK. CDR3 sequence: CASSQDATPRETQYF. CDR3 coding DNA: TGTGCCAGCAGCCAAGATGCGACTCCGCGAGAGACCCAGTACTTC.

The CDR3 nucleotides read TGTGCCAGCAGCGTAGCGGCTAGCGGGGGGGCTGAGACCCAGTACTTC. This gives the protein CASSVAASGGAETQYF. The chain couples TRBV9 to TRBJ2-5; 12 bases match TRBD2. V lost 0 bases to trimming and J lost 5 bases; unmatched junction nucleotides: 5. From germline, CDR1 is SGDLS and CDR2 YYNGEE. The CDR3 covers 16 residues.

This clone was detected only once. The genes are TRBV7-2 and TRBJ1-5; TRBD1 might be the D (6 bases). The CDR3 consists of 14 residues. Germline lookup yields CDR1 SGHTA and CDR2 FQGNSA. V was clipped by 5 bases and J by 4 bases, with 12 bases between them. Here the CDR3 DNA reads TGTGCCAGCAGCCGAACAGGGAAGAATCAGCCCCAGCATTTT. It translates to CASSRTGKNQPQHF.

The V gene is TRBV19, the J gene TRBJ2-3; possibly TRBD1 for D (5 bases). CDR3 length: 15 residues. CDR1 and CDR2 (germline): LNHDA, SQIVND (reference sequence). V lost 7 bases to trimming and J lost 0 bases, with 14 bases between them. The CDR3 is CASTVGVHSTDTQYF. The CDR3 DNA reads TGTGCCAGTACAGTAGGGGTGCATAGCACAGATACGCAGTATTTT. Full variable domain (missing parts from reference TRBV19 and TRBJ2-3): DGGITQSPKYLFRKEGQNVTLSCEQNLNHDAMYWYRQDPGQGLRLIYYSQIVNDFQKGDIAEGYSVSREKKESFPLTVTSAQKNPTAFYLCASTVGVHSTDTQYFGPGTRLTVL.

V and J are TRBV19 and TRBJ1-1, with D possibly being TRBD1 (6 bases). V was shortened by 1 base and J by 6 bases, with 15 bases between the two germline ends. Germline V lookup: CDR1 LNHDA, CDR2 SQIVND (reference sequence). The CDR3 runs 15 residues. CDR3 bases: TGTGCCAGTAGTATAGGTGGGGTCAGGGGCGCTGAAGCTTTCTTT. Translated: CASSIGGVRGAEAFF.

The chain has TRBV7-2 and TRBJ2-7; D unclear. Germline loops: CDR1 SGHTA, CDR2 FQGNSA. Deletions cut 0 bases from V and 12 bases from J, with 18 bases between. This CDR3 comprises 14 residues. CDR3 loop: CASSLALGVTGWYF. CDR3 nucleotide sequence: TGTGCCAGCAGCTTAGCGCTTGGGGTTACTGGGTGGTACTTC.

The rearrangement links TRBV5-1 to TRBJ1-3; unclear D gene. CDR1 is SGHRS, CDR2 YFSETQ, per germline. Trimming took 1 base from V and 0 from J, leaving 5 bases between them. The CDR3 has 14 amino acids. The CDR3 loop reads CASSLSTSGNTIYF. CDR3 in DNA: TGCGCCAGCAGCTTGTCCACCTCTGGAAACACCATATATTTT.